This paragraph reports one T cell receptor beta chain. What it binds is unknown. The record originates from a study of shared clonotypes between healthy human individuals. Study-level findings and limits: On the whole, naive subsets had larger estimated richness than memory subsets had. Clonotypes which were not shared had lower generation probabilities than clonotypes that all four donors shared.

The sorted-subset replicate PCRs were given 200 ng DNA, which is roughly 30,000 T cell genomes. TCRdb's table, derived via immunoSEQ multiplex PCR, lists solely in-frame clones and lacks some. The sample includes approximately 840,000 clones, about 96% of them seen just once. This CDR3 contains 12 residues. CDR1 is SQVTM and CDR2 is ANQGSEA in the germline V gene. With 5 bases removed from V and 6 bases from J, the gap between germline ends came to 12 bases. CD45RO-negative, CCR7-selected cells formed the naive CD8 fraction, which excluded terminally differentiated effector memory CD45RA+ cells. Sequencing input: naive CD8+ T cells sorted from blood. The receptor was derived from a man aged 30 to 45 in good health. The gene calls are TRBV29-1 and TRBJ2-3; weak D call: TRBD2 (6 bases). The CDR3 loop is CSVPWGRDTQYF. The CDR3 DNA reads TGCAGCGTTCCCTGGGGGAGGGATACGCAGTATTTT.